This is a list of T cell receptor beta chains from one sample in a study of metastatic and nonmetastatic thyroid tumors. TCRdb re-analyzed the PCR reads using MiXCR. The sample has 36,000 or so clones, under 40% seen once. The specimen sequenced was tumor tissue. The receptor set was obtained from a female donor with papillary thyroid cancer or a benign thyroid nodule (not recorded which). Some clones in this sample may be carry-over from other donors' samples. The CDR3 runs from the conserved cysteine through the conserved F or W. The order of the fields is CDR3 length, clone size, D gene, J gene, V gene, CDR3 DNA, CDR3 protein. A D gene is named only where the DNA matches it firmly. Expanded clones get a size class; other rows say once, few or many, or leave the size out.

length: 13; size: .; D: .; J: TRBJ1-2; V: TRBV20-1; DNA: TGCAGTGCTAGAGATCATGAAGTGGCTGGCTACACCTTC; CDR3: CSARDHEVAGYTF
length: 17; size: few; D: TRBD1; J: TRBJ1-5; V: TRBV27; DNA: TGTGCCAGCAGTCTAGGTCGGGACAGGGGGATTGATCAGCCCCAGCATTTT; CDR3: CASSLGRDRGIDQPQHF
length: 13; size: .; D: .; J: TRBJ1-2; V: TRBV12-3/TRBV12-4; DNA: TGTGCCAGCAGGAAGAATCAGGGGAGCGGCTACACCTTC; CDR3: CASRKNQGSGYTF
length: 11; size: few; D: .; J: TRBJ1-1; V: TRBV6-2/TRBV6-3; DNA: TGTGCCAGCACCACGAACACTGGAGCTTTCTTT; CDR3: CASTTNTGAFF
length: 15; size: once; D: TRBD1; J: TRBJ2-5; V: TRBV11-3; DNA: TGTGCCAGCAGCTTATCGGGGGACAGGGGTGAGACCCAGTACTTC; CDR3: CASSLSGDRGETQYF
length: 15; size: few; D: .; J: TRBJ1-3; V: TRBV18; DNA: TGTGCCAGCTCTCTGAACTCGGCCTCTGGAAACACCATATATTTT; CDR3: CASSLNSASGNTIYF
length: 12; size: .; D: .; J: TRBJ2-7; V: TRBV18; DNA: TGTGCCAGCTCACCACGGGGGGACGAGCAGTACTTC; CDR3: CASSPRGDEQYF
length: 17; size: .; D: .; J: TRBJ1-3; V: TRBV2; DNA: TGTGCCAGCACCGATAAACTACAGGTGATCTCTGGAAACACCATATATTTT; CDR3: CASTDKLQVISGNTIYF
length: 13; size: few; D: .; J: TRBJ1-2; V: TRBV28; DNA: TGTGCAAGCAGAACGGGGGGCAACTATGGCTACACCTTC; CDR3: CASRTGGNYGYTF
length: 16; size: .; D: .; J: TRBJ1-2; V: TRBV4-2; DNA: TGTGCCAGCAGCCAAGGGGCTTCGACAGAGCTCTATGGCTACACCTTC; CDR3: CASSQGASTELYGYTF
length: 14; size: .; D: .; J: TRBJ2-2; V: TRBV10-2; DNA: TGCGCCACAAAACGGGACACAAACACCGGGGAGCTGTTTTTT; CDR3: CATKRDTNTGELFF
length: 15; size: .; D: TRBD1; J: TRBJ1-2; V: TRBV27; DNA: TGTGCCAGCAGTCTCAATCTGGGACAGGGCTATGGCTACACCTTC; CDR3: CASSLNLGQGYGYTF
length: 15; size: .; D: .; J: TRBJ2-2; V: TRBV10-3; DNA: TGTGCCATCACCGAGGACGGCAGAAGGTCCGGGGAGCTGTTTTTT; CDR3: CAITEDGRRSGELFF
length: 17; size: .; D: TRBD1; J: TRBJ2-2; V: TRBV11-1; DNA: TGTGCCAGCAGCTTAGTAAGGACAGGGGCGAACACCGGGGAGCTGTTTTTT; CDR3: CASSLVRTGANTGELFF
length: 18; size: few; D: TRBD2; J: TRBJ2-1; V: TRBV28; DNA: TGTGCCAGCAGTTTATTTTCCCTTAGCGGGAGTAACTACAATGAGCAGTTCTTC; CDR3: CASSLFSLSGSNYNEQFF
length: 18; size: .; D: .; J: TRBJ2-1; V: TRBV12-5; DNA: TGTGCTAGTGGTTTGGTAGTATATACCGGACAAACCTACAATGAGCAGTTCTTC; CDR3: CASGLVVYTGQTYNEQFF
length: 14; size: .; D: .; J: TRBJ1-1; V: TRBV19; DNA: TGTGCCAGTAGTGTGACGGCTCTGAACACTGAAGCTTTCTTT; CDR3: CASSVTALNTEAFF
length: 13; size: .; D: .; J: TRBJ1-5; V: TRBV30; DNA: TGTGCCTGGAGGGGGTTTAGCAATCAGCCCCAGCATTTT; CDR3: CAWRGFSNQPQHF
length: 15; size: .; D: .; J: TRBJ1-2; V: TRBV11-2; DNA: TGTGCCAGCAGCTTAGCAACAGGGCGTGGGTATGGCTACACCTTC; CDR3: CASSLATGRGYGYTF
length: 12; size: large; D: TRBD1; J: TRBJ1-2; V: TRBV30; DNA: TGTGCCTGGGACAGGGGGGCCTATGGCTACACCTTC; CDR3: CAWDRGAYGYTF
length: 17; size: .; D: .; J: TRBJ1-3; V: TRBV6-2/TRBV6-3; DNA: TGTGCCAGCAGTTACTCCGACTCCTACTTCTCTGGAAACACCATATATTTT; CDR3: CASSYSDSYFSGNTIYF
length: 12; size: .; D: .; J: TRBJ2-1; V: TRBV4-2; DNA: TGTGCCAGCAGCCATACCCGCAATGAGCAGTTCTTC; CDR3: CASSHTRNEQFF
length: 15; size: few; D: TRBD2; J: TRBJ2-2; V: TRBV28; DNA: TGTGCCAGCAGTTTCCCGGGACTAGCGGGCGGGGAGCTGTTTTTT; CDR3: CASSFPGLAGGELFF
length: 18; size: .; D: .; J: TRBJ2-1; V: TRBV12-3/TRBV12-4; DNA: TGTGCCAGCAGTTCCTTGGTGGGGATTGGGGCTTCCTACAATGAGCAGTTCTTC; CDR3: CASSSLVGIGASYNEQFF
length: 13; size: .; D: TRBD2; J: TRBJ2-2; V: TRBV10-3; DNA: TGTGCCATCTTTAGCGGGGAGCCCGGGGAGCTGTTTTTT; CDR3: CAIFSGEPGELFF
length: 15; size: .; D: .; J: TRBJ1-1; V: TRBV7-8; DNA: TGTGCCAGCAGTCCAAGACAGGTTATGAACACTGAAGCTTTCTTT; CDR3: CASSPRQVMNTEAFF
length: 15; size: few; D: .; J: TRBJ2-1; V: TRBV6-6; DNA: TGTGCCAGCAGTTACGTTTTTACCCCAGGAGGTGAGCAGTTCTTC; CDR3: CASSYVFTPGGEQFF
length: 16; size: .; D: TRBD1; J: TRBJ1-2; V: TRBV6-1; DNA: TGTGCCAGCAAGCCGGGACAGGGGACAGATTACTATGGCTACACCTTC; CDR3: CASKPGQGTDYYGYTF
length: 13; size: .; D: .; J: TRBJ2-7; V: TRBV9; DNA: TGTGCCAGCAGCGTAGCCCAGGGGGGCGAGCAGTACTTC; CDR3: CASSVAQGGEQYF
length: 14; size: .; D: TRBD1; J: TRBJ1-4; V: TRBV5-1; DNA: TGCGCCAGCAGCCCCGGACAGGGTGGCGAAAAACTGTTTTTT; CDR3: CASSPGQGGEKLFF
length: 15; size: .; D: .; J: TRBJ2-7; V: TRBV7-8; DNA: TGTGCCAGCAGCCAAGCACAGGGGACTTTGTACGAGCAGTACTTC; CDR3: CASSQAQGTLYEQYF
length: 16; size: once; D: TRBD2; J: TRBJ2-5; V: TRBV18; DNA: TGTGCCAGCTCACCACCTAGCGGGAGAGGAGGAGAGACCCAGTACTTC; CDR3: CASSPPSGRGGETQYF
length: 15; size: few; D: TRBD2; J: TRBJ2-3; V: TRBV12-3/TRBV12-4; DNA: TGTGCCAGCAGTTTATCTGGGTCTAGCGGAGATACGCAGTATTTT; CDR3: CASSLSGSSGDTQYF
length: 15; size: .; D: TRBD2; J: TRBJ2-5; V: TRBV28; DNA: TGTGCCAGCAGGAGACAGCGGGAGGGAGGAGAGACCCAGTACTTC; CDR3: CASRRQREGGETQYF
length: 15; size: .; D: TRBD2; J: TRBJ2-5; V: TRBV6-1; DNA: TGTGCCAGCAGCGGACTAGCGGGAGGAGAGGAGACCCAGTACTTC; CDR3: CASSGLAGGEETQYF
length: 15; size: few; D: TRBD2; J: TRBJ2-1; V: TRBV6-1; DNA: TGTGCCAGCATCCTAGCGGGAGGCGTGGGCAATGAGCAGTTCTTC; CDR3: CASILAGGVGNEQFF
length: 15; size: .; D: .; J: TRBJ1-5; V: TRBV7-6; DNA: TGTGCCAGCAGTTGGACAGAGGGTAGCAATCAGCCCCAGCATTTT; CDR3: CASSWTEGSNQPQHF
length: 15; size: few; D: .; J: TRBJ1-4; V: TRBV7-9; DNA: TGTGCCAGCAGCCCCCCGACAGGCGGTAATGAAAAACTGTTTTTT; CDR3: CASSPPTGGNEKLFF
length: 14; size: few; D: .; J: TRBJ1-4; V: TRBV10-2; DNA: TGCGCCAGCAGTGAGTCAGGGAGGGGAGAAAAACTGTTTTTT; CDR3: CASSESGRGEKLFF
length: 15; size: .; D: .; J: TRBJ2-3; V: TRBV29-1; DNA: TGCGGAATAACCCAGCCGAATTCTAACACAGATACGCAGTATTTT; CDR3: CGITQPNSNTDTQYF
length: 13; size: .; D: .; J: TRBJ2-7; V: TRBV5-8; DNA: TGTGCCAGCAGCTTGGGGCAGTTCAACGAGCAGTACTTC; CDR3: CASSLGQFNEQYF
length: 15; size: few; D: TRBD1; J: TRBJ1-6; V: TRBV28; DNA: TGTGCCAGCAGTCCCCCGGGACAGGGGTCGTCACCCCTCCACTTT; CDR3: CASSPPGQGSSPLHF
length: 14; size: few; D: TRBD1; J: TRBJ1-6; V: TRBV14; DNA: TGTGCCAGCAGCCTCTCAGGGGGAGGTTCACCCCTCCACTTT; CDR3: CASSLSGGGSPLHF